The 32 T cell receptor beta chains below all came from one sample that was sequenced in a study of CD8+ T cells in alopecia areata. Treatment described: oral pan-JAK inhibitor, 5-10 mg twice daily. Sequencing templates came from extracted RNA that was reverse transcribed into cDNA. Some clones are missing from TCRdb's copy, which holds only in-frame ones; the method was immunoSEQ multiplex PCR. Here the sample spans around 180,000 clones, 64% being singletons. The sequences come from CD4+ T cells sorted from blood, collected at week 49, from a patient treated with tofacitinib. These receptors were taken from a human donor with alopecia areata.

The chain joins TRBV7-9 to TRBJ2-7; either TRBD1 or TRBD2 may fit D (5 bases each). V was cut by 5 bases and J by 2 bases, with 10 bases left in between. This CDR3 comprises 13 residues. Germline V gives CDR1 SEHNR, CDR2 FQNEAQ (reference sequence). CDR3 DNA sequence: TGTGCCAGCAGCCGGGACCATACCTACGAGCAGTACTTC. Protein product: CASSRDHTYEQYF.

The genes are TRBV30 and TRBJ1-3; D gene unclear. The CDR3 is made up of 12 amino acids. V dropped 8 bases and J dropped 4 bases, with 12 bases sitting between them. Germline CDR1 and CDR2: GTSNPN and SVGIG (reference sequence). The CDR3 DNA reads TGTGCCCGGTCCACTGGGGGAAACACCATATATTTT. Its translation is CARSTGGNTIYF.

The rearrangement links TRBV2 to TRBJ1-3, with TRBD1 as a possible D gene (6 bases). Germline V lookup: CDR1 SNHLY, CDR2 FYNNEI. Trimming cost V 4 bases and J 8 bases, with 15 bases left between them. The CDR3 sequence is 14 residues long. In nucleotides, the CDR3 is TGTGCCAGCAGTGGGGTCCAGGGGAGAGACACCATATATTTT. It specifies CASSGVQGRDTIYF. Combining the CDR3 with reference TRBV2 and TRBJ1-3 gives the whole variable domain EPEVTQTPSHQVTQMGQEVILRCVPISNHLYFYWYRQILGQKVEFLVSFYNNEISEKSEIFDDQFSVERPDGSNFTLKIRSTKLEDSAMYFCASSGVQGRDTIYFGEGSWLTVV.

This clone was picked up a small number of times. This sample includes further DNA sequences coding for the same CDR3. The rearrangement uses TRBV30 and TRBJ1-6; D uncertain. CDR1 and CDR2 from the germline V gene are GTSNPN and SVGIG (reference sequence). Trimming shortened V by 1 base and J by 7 bases, and 5 bases separated the two germline ends. The CDR3 loop spans 12 amino acids. The CDR3 DNA sequence: TGTGCCTGGAGTGGTTCAAATTCACCCCTCCACTTT. It specifies CAWSGSNSPLHF.

The chain employs TRBV11-2 and TRBJ1-5; D might be TRBD1 (5 bases). Trimming stripped 7 bases from V and 7 bases from J, with 23 bases between. CDR1 is SGHAT, CDR2 FQNNGV, per germline. This CDR3 has 16 residues. In DNA form, the CDR3 reads TGTGCCAGCAATCGCGACTCGGCAGGGTTGTGCCAGCCCCAGCATTTT. Translation gives CASNRDSAGLCQPQHF.

The J gene is TRBJ2-6, the V gene TRBV29-1; 7 nucleotides match TRBD1. V was pared by 4 bases and J by 2 bases, with 5 bases of the junction left unmatched. The germline V gene has CDR1 SQVTM and CDR2 ANQGSEA. The CDR3 contains 15 residues. Here the CDR3 reads CSVVGQGAGANVLTF. As DNA, the CDR3 is TGCAGCGTTGTAGGGCAGGGGGCTGGGGCCAACGTCCTGACTTTC.

V is TRBV5-6 and J is TRBJ1-2, with no clear D. Germline V gene sequence: CDR1 SGHDT, CDR2 YYEEEE. With 4 bases removed from V and 2 bases from J, the gap between germline ends came to 15 bases. CDR3 size: 15 residues. CDR3 DNA: TGTGCCAGCAGCCTTAGCTTGTCGGGGAACTATGGCTACACCTTC. Protein: CASSLSLSGNYGYTF.

This clone was picked up a small number of times. The rearrangement joins TRBV27 to TRBJ2-6, with TRBD1 matching 7 bases. Germline values: CDR1 MNHEY, CDR2 SMNVEV (reference sequence). CDR3 length: 18 residues. The trim removed 5 bases at V and 0 bases at J, leaving 10 bases unmatched. This CDR3 reads CASSPRTGLASGANVLTF. The CDR3 coding sequence is TGTGCCAGCAGTCCCCGGACAGGCCTTGCCTCTGGGGCCAACGTCCTGACTTTC. The full variable domain, its missing parts supplied by reference TRBV27 and TRBJ2-6, is EAQVTQNPRYLITVTGKKLTVTCSQNMNHEYMSWYRQDPGLGLRQIYYSMNVEVTDKGDVPEGYKVSRKEKRNFPLILESPSPNQTSLYFCASSPRTGLASGANVLTFGAGSRLTVL.

The CDR3 loop is CAWTTGVYEQYF. The DNA for the CDR3 is TGTGCCTGGACTACAGGGGTCTACGAGCAGTACTTC. The V gene is TRBV30, the J gene TRBJ2-7, with 7 bases that match TRBD1. CDR1 GTSNPN and CDR2 SVGIG come from the germline V gene (reference sequence). CDR3 length: 12 amino acids. J was trimmed by 3 bases and V by 4 bases; bases with no gene match: 3.

This chain joins TRBV9 and TRBJ1-6; D is undetermined. The V gene lost 0 bases and the J gene lost 8 bases, with 9 bases spanning the gap. The length of the CDR3 is 14 residues. CDR1 and CDR2 from the germline V gene are SGDLS and YYNGEE. In DNA form, the CDR3 reads TGTGCCAGCAGCGTAGGAATCTCGGATTCACCCCTCCACTTT. This encodes CASSVGISDSPLHF.

This sequence joins TRBV9 and TRBJ1-1; TRBD1 is a possible D gene (5 bases). Germline CDR1 is SGDLS and CDR2 is YYNGEE. This CDR3 contains 16 residues. Between the trimmed V and J ends, which lost 0 bases and 4 bases, there was a span of 16 bases. CDR3 in amino acids: CASSVEQDPFATEAFF. The CDR3 nucleotides are TGTGCCAGCAGCGTAGAACAGGACCCCTTCGCCACTGAAGCTTTCTTT.

The chain uses TRBV7-2 and TRBJ2-1; tentative D call: TRBD1 (5 bases). V lost 1 base and J lost 2, with 12 bases in between. The germline gives CDR1 SGHTA, CDR2 FQGNSA. This CDR3 region has 16 residues. DNA for the CDR3: TGTGCCAGCAGCTTAGAGGATAGGGGCGCCTACAATGAGCAGTTCTTC. This gives the protein CASSLEDRGAYNEQFF.

CDR3 in DNA: TGCGCCAGCAGGGGTCGGAGGGGGGGCACTGAAGCTTTCTTT. It translates to CASRGRRGGTEAFF. V usage is TRBV10-2 and J usage is TRBJ1-1, with a tentative D call TRBD1 (6 bases). Germline-derived CDR1 and CDR2 are WSHSY and SAAADI. Trimming stripped 6 bases from V and 4 bases from J, with 15 bases between. The CDR3 runs to 14 residues.

This clone was counted only a few times. This chain connects TRBV29-1 to TRBJ1-1, with D possibly matching TRBD1 (5 bases). Trimming shortened V by 7 bases and J by 2 bases, and 14 bases separated the two germline ends. The CDR3 sequence is 13 residues long. CDR1 and CDR2 (germline): SQVTM, ANQGSEA. The CDR3 sequence: CSGTRGANTEAFF. The CDR3, as DNA: TGCAGCGGGACGAGAGGGGCAAACACTGAAGCTTTCTTT. Based on the CDR3 plus reference TRBV29-1 and TRBJ1-1, the full variable domain is SAVISQKPSRDICQRGTSLTIQCQVDSQVTMMFWYRQQPGQSLTLIATANQGSEATYESGFVIDKFPISRPNLTFSTLTVSNMSPEDSSIYLCSGTRGANTEAFFGQGTRLTVV.

V is TRBV7-2 and J is TRBJ2-5, with D maybe TRBD2 (7 bases). This CDR3 contains 14 residues. CDR1 and CDR2 (germline): SGHTA, FQGNSA. V was pared by 5 bases and J by 5 bases, with 15 bases between. The CDR3 spells CASSPSGGRETQYF. The CDR3 region has the DNA TGTGCCAGCAGCCCATCGGGGGGCAGGGAGACCCAGTACTTC.

This clone was detected only a few times. The rearrangement uses TRBV30 and TRBJ1-2, with D tentatively TRBD1 (6 bases). This CDR3 has 13 amino acids. The V end was cut by 4 bases, the J end by 8 bases, with 17 bases between. CDR1 GTSNPN and CDR2 SVGIG come from the germline V gene (reference sequence). The CDR3 is CAWKYPDSRGYTF. CDR3 nucleotides: TGTGCCTGGAAATACCCGGACAGTCGGGGCTACACCTTC.

The chain employs TRBV7-2 and TRBJ2-7, with 13 bases fitting TRBD2. The V and J ends lost 2 bases and 6 bases, in that order; junction bases with no gene match: 7. The CDR3 contains 16 residues. The germline gives CDR1 SGHTA, CDR2 FQGNSA. CDR3 in DNA: TGTGCCAGCAGCTTATCCCGGACTAGCGGGGGAGTCGAGCAGTACTTC. Translating gives CASSLSRTSGGVEQYF.

Here the CDR3 DNA reads TGCAGCGTTGTATCACAGGGGGGATATGGCTACACCTTC. This translates into CSVVSQGGYGYTF. The chain employs TRBV29-1 and TRBJ1-2; TRBD1 agrees at 8 bases. Germline V gene sequence: CDR1 SQVTM, CDR2 ANQGSEA. The length of the CDR3 is 13 residues. The junction had 6 bases not matched to a gene; V was cut back by 4 bases and J by 5 bases.

This clone was seen a few times. V gene TRBV6-5 combines with J gene TRBJ1-6, with 8 bases lining up with TRBD1. Germline values: CDR1 MNHEY, CDR2 SVGAGI. The J segment lost 10 bases and the V segment lost 5 bases, leaving 7 bases of the junction unmatched. The CDR3 is 14 residues long. This CDR3 reads CASSTRTGRSPLHF. CDR3 in DNA: TGTGCCAGCAGTACGCGGACAGGGCGGTCACCCCTCCACTTT.

The V and J genes are TRBV5-1 and TRBJ2-5, with TRBD1 matching over 7 bases. The V gene's germline CDR1 is SGHRS and CDR2 YFSETQ. Trimming removed 4 bases from V and 2 bases from J; junction bases left unmatched: 8. The length of the CDR3 is 15 residues. The CDR3 reads CASSPQQGPQETQYF. As DNA, the CDR3 is TGCGCCAGCAGCCCGCAACAGGGGCCACAAGAGACCCAGTACTTC.

V and J are TRBV29-1 and TRBJ1-2; D call uncertain. Germline V gene sequence: CDR1 SQVTM, CDR2 ANQGSEA. The CDR3 runs to 12 residues. The V and J ends lost 5 bases and 3 bases respectively, with 10 bases between them. The CDR3 here is CSVRSEYYGYTF. The DNA for the CDR3 is TGCAGCGTTCGGTCGGAATACTATGGCTACACCTTC.

The chain is built from TRBV10-3 and TRBJ2-1; D is ambiguous. Trimming cost V 0 bases and J 4 bases, with 10 bases left between them. From germline, CDR1 is ENHRY and CDR2 SYGVKD. The CDR3 runs 15 residues. CDR3 sequence: CAISESAGQYNEQFF. The DNA for the CDR3 is TGTGCCATCAGTGAGTCGGCAGGCCAGTACAATGAGCAGTTCTTC.

This clone turned up a few times. The chain joins TRBV15 to TRBJ2-7; D is uncertain. V was clipped by 1 base and J by 6 bases, with 10 bases between them. Germline V gene lookup returns CDR1 LNHNV and CDR2 YYDKDF (reference sequence). The CDR3 runs 13 residues. The DNA for the CDR3 is TGTGCCACCAGCAGAGTGTTACTCGGCGAGCAGTACTTC. It specifies CATSRVLLGEQYF.

The genes are TRBV7-9 and TRBJ1-1; D might be TRBD1 (6 bases). The germline V gene encodes CDR1 SEHNR and CDR2 FQNEAQ (reference sequence). The CDR3 spans 14 residues. V lost 5 bases to trimming and J lost 0 bases, with 10 bases between them. The chain's CDR3 is CASSLTGMNTEAFF. The CDR3 DNA reads TGTGCCAGCAGCCTAACAGGGATGAACACTGAAGCTTTCTTT.

This clone was observed a few times. Within the sample, other DNA sequences also encode this same CDR3. The chain couples TRBV6-5 to TRBJ2-3; tentative D call: TRBD1 (6 bases). The V and J ends lost 5 bases and 4 bases respectively, with 13 bases between them. The CDR3 covers 14 residues. Per the germline V gene, CDR1 is MNHEY and CDR2 is SVGAGI. This chain's CDR3 is CASSETGKADTQYF. CDR3 DNA: TGTGCCAGCAGTGAAACAGGGAAGGCAGATACGCAGTATTTT.

This clone was seen a handful of times. The rearrangement uses TRBV14 and TRBJ2-1; possible D gene TRBD1, 6 bases. Per the germline V gene, CDR1 is SGHDN and CDR2 is FVKESK. The CDR3 loop spans 12 amino acids. V lost 6 bases to trimming and J lost 4 bases, with 7 bases between them. The CDR3 region has the DNA TGTGCCAGCAGAGGACAGTACAATGAGCAGTTCTTC. Translated, it gives CASRGQYNEQFF. Drawing the rest from reference TRBV14 and TRBJ2-1, the complete variable domain is EAGVTQFPSHSVIEKGQTVTLRCDPISGHDNLYWYRRVMGKEIKFLLHFVKESKQDESGMPNNRFLAERTGGTYSTLKVQPAELEDSGVYFCASRGQYNEQFFGPGTRLTVL.

The chain carries TRBV25-1 and TRBJ1-6, with D tentatively TRBD1 (5 bases). Trimming took off 5 bases at V and 8 bases at J, with 16 bases between the two ends. From germline, CDR1 is MGHDK and CDR2 SYGVNS. This CDR3 has 15 amino acids. CDR3 nucleotide sequence: TGTGCCAGCAGTCACGGAGGGGCGGCCGATTCACCCCTCCACTTT. This codes for CASSHGGAADSPLHF.

V is TRBV9 and J is TRBJ1-1; D gene ambiguous. Germline V gene data show CDR1 as SGDLS and CDR2 as YYNGEE. V lost 0 bases, J lost 1 base, and 10 bases lay in between. This CDR3 comprises 15 residues. Here the CDR3 reads CASSVGDARNTEAFF. The CDR3 coding sequence is TGTGCCAGCAGCGTAGGGGATGCTAGGAACACTGAAGCTTTCTTT.

The genes are TRBV13 and TRBJ2-7, with 8 nucleotides matching TRBD1. V dropped 5 bases and J dropped 3; count of bases not matched to a gene: 9. CDR1 is PRHDT, CDR2 FYEKMQ, per germline (reference sequence). The CDR3 loop spans 15 amino acids. CDR3 bases: TGTGCCAGCAGCCCCTCCGGGACAGGAGGCTACGAGCAGTACTTC. Translating it yields CASSPSGTGGYEQYF.

The CDR3 spells CASSSDGGNTIYF. DNA of the CDR3: TGTGCCAGTAGTAGCGACGGCGGAAACACCATATATTTT. This chain uses TRBV19 with TRBJ1-3; D is uncertain. CDR1 and CDR2 (germline): LNHDA, SQIVND (reference sequence). Trimming cost V 4 bases and J 4 bases, with 8 bases left between them. The CDR3 runs to 13 residues.

The rearrangement joins TRBV11-2 to TRBJ1-2, with TRBD1 matching 7 bases. The length of the CDR3 is 14 residues. Per the germline V gene, CDR1 is SGHAT and CDR2 is FQNNGV. V dropped 5 bases and J dropped 4; count of bases not matched to a gene: 7. As DNA, the CDR3 is TGTGCCAGCAGCCCCCAACAGGGGAGCTATGGCTACACCTTC. It specifies CASSPQQGSYGYTF.

This clone was observed a few times. The rearrangement uses TRBV29-1 and TRBJ1-1, with a possible D match to TRBD1 (5 bases). Germline CDR1 and CDR2: SQVTM and ANQGSEA. V lost 7 bases and J lost 1, with 7 bases in between. The CDR3 runs to 11 residues. This CDR3 is CSGDGNTEAFF. The CDR3 DNA sequence: TGCAGCGGGGACGGGAACACTGAAGCTTTCTTT. Based on the CDR3 plus reference TRBV29-1 and TRBJ1-1, the full variable domain is SAVISQKPSRDICQRGTSLTIQCQVDSQVTMMFWYRQQPGQSLTLIATANQGSEATYESGFVIDKFPISRPNLTFSTLTVSNMSPEDSSIYLCSGDGNTEAFFGQGTRLTVV.